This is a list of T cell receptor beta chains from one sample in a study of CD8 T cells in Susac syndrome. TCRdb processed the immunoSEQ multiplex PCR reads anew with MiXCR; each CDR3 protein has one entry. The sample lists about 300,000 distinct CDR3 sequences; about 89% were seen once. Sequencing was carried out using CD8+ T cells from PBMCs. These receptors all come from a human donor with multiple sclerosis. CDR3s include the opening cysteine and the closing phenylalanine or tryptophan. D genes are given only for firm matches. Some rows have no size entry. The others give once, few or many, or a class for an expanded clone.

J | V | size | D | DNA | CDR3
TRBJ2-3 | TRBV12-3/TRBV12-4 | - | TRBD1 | TGTGCCAGCAGTTTTCGGACAGGGCCAGATACGCAGTATTTT | CASSFRTGPDTQYF
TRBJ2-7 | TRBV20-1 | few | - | TGCAGTGCTCGGGACTACGAGCAGTACTTC | CSARDYEQYF
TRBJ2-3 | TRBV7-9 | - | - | TGTGCCAGCAGCTCCACAACTAGTGGGTCGATGGATACGCAGTATTTT | CASSSTTSGSMDTQYF
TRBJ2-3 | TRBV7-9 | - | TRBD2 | TGTGCCAGCACCTCGACTAGCGGGGCAGATACGCAGTATTTT | CASTSTSGADTQYF
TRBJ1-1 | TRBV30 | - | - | TGTGCCTGGAAGCTGAACACTGAAGCTTTCTTT | CAWKLNTEAFF
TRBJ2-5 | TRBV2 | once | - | TGTGCCAGCGATTGGGACCGGGAAGGGACGTACCAAGAGACCCAGTACTTC | CASDWDREGTYQETQYF
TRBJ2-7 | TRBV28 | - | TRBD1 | TGTGCCAGCGTACGCTTAGAGAATGACAGGGGCTACTACGAGCAGTACTTC | CASVRLENDRGYYEQYF
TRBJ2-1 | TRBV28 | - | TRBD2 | TGTGCCAGCAGTTTCCTAGCGGGAGTGGTGGATGAGCAGTTCTTC | CASSFLAGVVDEQFF
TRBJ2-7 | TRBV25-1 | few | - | TGTGCCAGCAGTGTAGTGCGCGAGCAGTACTTC | CASSVVREQYF
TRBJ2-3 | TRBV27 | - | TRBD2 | TGTGCCAGCAGTTTATCGCGGGGGGCCTACACAGATACGCAGTATTTT | CASSLSRGAYTDTQYF
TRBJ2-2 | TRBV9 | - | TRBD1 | TGTGCCAGCAGCGCCGGGACAGGGACCACCGGGGAGCTGTTTTTT | CASSAGTGTTGELFF
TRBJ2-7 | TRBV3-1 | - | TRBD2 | TGTGCCAGCAGAGTCACACGTAGCGGGAGGGCCTCGTACGAGCAGTACTTC | CASRVTRSGRASYEQYF
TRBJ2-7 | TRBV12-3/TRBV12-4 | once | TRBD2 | TGTGCCAGCAGTCAAACCTCGACTAGCGGGGGGGTTTACGAGCAGTACTTC | CASSQTSTSGGVYEQYF
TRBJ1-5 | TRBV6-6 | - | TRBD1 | TGTGCCAGCCGGAGGGGGCTCGGCAATCAGCCCCAGCATTTT | CASRRGLGNQPQHF
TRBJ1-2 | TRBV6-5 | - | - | TGTGCCAGCAGTTACTCCCGGACAGCCTATGGCTACACCTTC | CASSYSRTAYGYTF
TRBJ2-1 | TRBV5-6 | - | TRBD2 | TGTGCCAGCAGCTCGACCGGGACTAGTTTGGGCAATGAGCAGTTCTTC | CASSSTGTSLGNEQFF
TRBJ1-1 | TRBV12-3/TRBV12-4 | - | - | TGTGCCAGCAGTTCGACGAGCCTAGCTTTCTTT | CASSSTSLAFF
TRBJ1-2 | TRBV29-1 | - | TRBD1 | TGCAGCGTAATTGGACAGGACAATGGCTACACCTTC | CSVIGQDNGYTF
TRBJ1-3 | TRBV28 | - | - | TGTGCCAGCAGTTCGCCCGGAGGCCCCGCGATGACTGGAAACACCATATATTTT | CASSSPGGPAMTGNTIYF
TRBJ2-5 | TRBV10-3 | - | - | TGTGCCATCAGTGAGGGTACTGCCAAAGAGACCCAGTACTTC | CAISEGTAKETQYF
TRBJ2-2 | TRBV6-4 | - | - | TGTGCCAGCAGTGACACGACTCGGAGCTCCACCGGGGAGCTGTTTTTT | CASSDTTRSSTGELFF
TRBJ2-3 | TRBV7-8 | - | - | TGTGCCAGCAGCTTAGTGGACCTTGGGCCGAGGCCTGCAGATACGCAGTATTTT | CASSLVDLGPRPADTQYF
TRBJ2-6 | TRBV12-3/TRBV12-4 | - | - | TGTGCCAGCAGTTTACGGCGCTCTGGGGCCAACGTCCTGACTTTC | CASSLRRSGANVLTF
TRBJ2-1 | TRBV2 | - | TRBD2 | TGTGCCAGCAGGAGACGGACTAGCGGATACAATGAGCAGTTCTTC | CASRRRTSGYNEQFF
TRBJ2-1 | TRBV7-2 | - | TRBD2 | TGTGCCAGCACCCTCGGACTAGCGGGATACAATGAGCAGTTCTTC | CASTLGLAGYNEQFF
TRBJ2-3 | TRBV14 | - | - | TGTGCCAGCAGCCAAGAACCGGTCCCCACAGATACGCAGTATTTT | CASSQEPVPTDTQYF
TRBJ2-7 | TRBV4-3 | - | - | TGCGCCAGCAGCCAAGATAGGGGAGCACCCTCCTACGAGCAGTACTTC | CASSQDRGAPSYEQYF
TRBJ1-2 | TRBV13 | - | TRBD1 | TGTGCCAGCAGCTTATCCGGGACAGGGGGCAAGTCAGGGTATGGCTACACCTTC | CASSLSGTGGKSGYGYTF
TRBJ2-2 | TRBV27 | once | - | TGTGCCAGCAGTATCCAACCCAGGACCGGGGAGCTGTTTTTT | CASSIQPRTGELFF
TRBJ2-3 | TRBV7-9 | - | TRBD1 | TGTGCCAGCAGTAACCCTGCCGGGACAGCCACAGATACGCAGTATTTT | CASSNPAGTATDTQYF
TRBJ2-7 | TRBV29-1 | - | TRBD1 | TGCAGTATTGGACAGGGGACGACCTACGAGCAGTACTTC | CSIGQGTTYEQYF
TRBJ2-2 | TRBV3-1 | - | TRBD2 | TGTGCCAGCAGCCAAGTTTCAGCGGGGCGAACCGGGGAGCTGTTTTTT | CASSQVSAGRTGELFF
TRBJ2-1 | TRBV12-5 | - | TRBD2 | TGTGCTAGTGCCCAGGGACTAGCGGGAGAATCGGCCTACAATGAGCAGTTCTTC | CASAQGLAGESAYNEQFF
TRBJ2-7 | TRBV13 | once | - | TGTGCCAGCAGCCCCGAGTTCCGGAACGGAGAAACTTACGAGCAGTACTTC | CASSPEFRNGETYEQYF
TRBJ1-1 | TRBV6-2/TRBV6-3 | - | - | TGTGCCAGCAGTTACCCAAGGAGGAATCTAACCGGGGGCCGACGGGCGGATGCTTTCTTT | CASSYPRRNLTGGRRADAFF
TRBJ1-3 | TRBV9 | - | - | TGTGCCAGCAGCGTAGCTGGGTATGTTGGAAACACCATATATTTT | CASSVAGYVGNTIYF
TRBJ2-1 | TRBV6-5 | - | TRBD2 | TGTGCCAGCAGTTTGAGTCTTGGGCGGGAGGGAAGGTATGAGCAGTTCTTC | CASSLSLGREGRYEQFF
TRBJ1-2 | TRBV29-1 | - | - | TGCAGCGTTGCCGGGACAAGTAACTATGGCTACACCTTC | CSVAGTSNYGYTF
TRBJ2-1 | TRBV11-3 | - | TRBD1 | TGTGCCAGCAGCCCCCGGGACAGACCTCTCAATGAGCAGTTCTTC | CASSPRDRPLNEQFF
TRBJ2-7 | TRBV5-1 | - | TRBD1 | TGCGCCAGCAGCTACGGACAGGGTTACGACGAGCAGTACTTC | CASSYGQGYDEQYF